One T cell receptor (beta chain) is described in this entry. PCR involved 60 Vbeta and 13 Jbeta primers. Assay used: immunoSEQ multiplex PCR; TCRdb lists only in-frame clones, some missing. Here the sample spans roughly 300,000 clones, 80% to 90% being singletons. The data are from a study of cytomegalovirus exposure and HLA in healthy donors. The source of this sequence is a man aged 40-49 years in good health and CMV-seropositive. Sequenced: PBMCs.

Written as DNA, the CDR3 is TGTGCCAGCAGTTCTCCCCAACCCGGGACAGGGGGCGAGCAGTACTTC. Its protein product is CASSSPQPGTGGEQYF. This rearrangement joins TRBV7-8 to TRBJ2-7, with TRBD1 identical over 11 bases. The V segment lost 6 bases and the J segment 6 bases; nucleotides outside the gene matches: 13. CDR3 length: 16 residues. Germline loops: CDR1 SGHVS, CDR2 FQNEAQ.